This is a list of T cell receptor beta chains from one sample in a study of T cells in Graves' hyperthyroidism and ophthalmopathy. MiXCR was run by TCRdb on the multiplex PCR reads, yielding one entry per CDR3 protein. In the table there are about 380,000 distinct CDR3 sequences, approximately 18% of which are singletons. Sequenced input: blood. The receptors derive from a man younger than 35 with Graves' ophthalmopathy. Each CDR3 is given with its conserved first and last residue. The D gene is left open where the match is weak. Only part of the rows carry a size: once, few, many, or a class if the clone is expanded.

d_call,j_call,v_call,clone_size,cdr3_nt,cdr3_aa
TRBD2,TRBJ2-4,TRBV6-5,.,TGTGCCAGCAGTTACTCGGGGGGGGGATTGGGAAACATTCAGTACTTC,CASSYSGGGLGNIQYF
.,TRBJ1-3,TRBV2,.,TGTGCCAGCCAGGCCCCCTTACTCTCTGGAAACACCATATATTTT,CASQAPLLSGNTIYF
TRBD2,TRBJ2-1,TRBV27,few,TGTGCCAGCAGTCCTTTTAGCGGGGGGGCGCGGGAGCAGTTCTTC,CASSPFSGGAREQFF
TRBD2,TRBJ2-3,TRBV4-2,.,TGTGCCAGCAGCCCTGTCCGGGGGCGGGGGGACACAGATACGCAGTATTTT,CASSPVRGRGDTDTQYF
.,TRBJ1-2,TRBV6-1,many,TGTGCCAGCAGTGAAGAACAGATCTACTATGGCTACACCTTC,CASSEEQIYYGYTF
.,TRBJ1-6,TRBV2,many,TGTGCCAGCAGTGAAGACAGGGAGGGTTGGAATTCACCCCTCCACTTT,CASSEDREGWNSPLHF
TRBD2,TRBJ2-5,TRBV6-1,.,TGTGCCAGCAGAAACTTACTAGCGGGGATAAAAGAGACCCAGTACTTC,CASRNLLAGIKETQYF
.,TRBJ2-7,TRBV20-1,.,TGCAGTGCTAGAGGTTGGGACGCCGAGGGGTCCTACGAGCAGTACTTC,CSARGWDAEGSYEQYF
.,TRBJ1-1,TRBV20-1,many,TGCAGTGCTAGGAAGGACGGGAACACTGAAGCTTTCTTT,CSARKDGNTEAFF
.,TRBJ2-5,TRBV2,few,TGTGCCAGCAGTGGAGGGCGTGACGAGACCCAGTACTTC,CASSGGRDETQYF
TRBD2,TRBJ2-1,TRBV3-1,many,TGTGCCAGCAGCCCGGGCGGGACTAGCGGGTACAATGAGCAGTTCTTC,CASSPGGTSGYNEQFF
.,TRBJ2-7,TRBV28,many,TGTGCCAGCAGGGAGTCTGGGGAGCAGTACTTC,CASRESGEQYF
.,TRBJ1-2,TRBV19,.,TGTGCCAGTAGTTCGGTCCAGGGAGATGGCTACACCTTC,CASSSVQGDGYTF
.,TRBJ2-1,TRBV12-3/TRBV12-4,many,TGTGCCAGCAGGAGAGGGATTGAGCAGTTCTTC,CASRRGIEQFF
.,TRBJ1-2,TRBV6-1,many,TGTGCCGTGGAGCCCCAGGACGGTCGAAACACCTATGGCTACACCTTC,CAVEPQDGRNTYGYTF
.,TRBJ1-6,TRBV14,.,TGTGCCAGCAGCCCATCGATGTCTAGGACCCTCCACTTT,CASSPSMSRTLHF
.,TRBJ2-7,TRBV28,many,TGTGCCAGCAGGGCAGTAGGGATTTATGAGCAGTACTTC,CASRAVGIYEQYF
TRBD1,TRBJ1-2,TRBV30,.,TGTGCACTTACTCCGGACAGGGTGCGTGGCTACACCTTC,CALTPDRVRGYTF
TRBD2,TRBJ2-1,TRBV19,.,TGTGCCAGTAGTAGATTTCCGGAGAGCGGGGGGCCCTACAATGAGCAGTTCTTC,CASSRFPESGGPYNEQFF
TRBD1,TRBJ2-1,TRBV7-3,many,TGTGCCAGCAGCTCCTGGCCGGGACAGGGTAACAATGAGCAGTTCTTC,CASSSWPGQGNNEQFF
.,TRBJ1-4,TRBV20-1,few,TGCAGTGGGGGGGGGCGACCGGAGAAACTGTTTTTT,CSGGGRPEKLFF
TRBD2,TRBJ2-3,TRBV2,.,TGTGCCAGCAGTGCGGGCAGCGGGGGCGGCACAGATACGCAGTATTTT,CASSAGSGGGTDTQYF
.,TRBJ1-1,TRBV5-6,.,TGTGCCACCTCTGGGGTGAACACTGAAGCTTTCTTT,CATSGVNTEAFF
TRBD2,TRBJ2-1,TRBV7-9,.,TGTGCCAGCGAAACTAGCGGGGGGCGGGGTGAGCAGTTCTTC,CASETSGGRGEQFF
TRBD2,TRBJ2-5,TRBV9,many,TGTGCCAGCAGCGTGGGAGGGGCAGGAGAGACCCAGTACTTC,CASSVGGAGETQYF
.,TRBJ2-7,TRBV12-3/TRBV12-4,many,TGTGCCAGCAGTTTCGGCAGGGGAGCCACCTACGAGCAGTACTTC,CASSFGRGATYEQYF
TRBD1,TRBJ2-7,TRBV27,few,TGTGCCAGCAGGGGACAGGGTCGCCCCTACGAGCAGTACTTC,CASRGQGRPYEQYF
.,TRBJ1-3,TRBV12-3/TRBV12-4,few,TGTGCCAGCAGTTTAGATGCAGAGGGGAACACCATATATTTT,CASSLDAEGNTIYF
.,TRBJ2-2,TRBV20-1,few,TGCAGTGCTAGAATTTACAGGAACACCGGGGAGCTGTTTTTT,CSARIYRNTGELFF
TRBD1,TRBJ1-1,TRBV7-9,many,TGTGCCAGCGGACGACAGGGAGGGACTGAAGCTTTCTTT,CASGRQGGTEAFF
.,TRBJ1-1,TRBV27,few,TGTGCCAGCAGTTTCGAGTCTGGACAAAAAGCTTTCTTT,CASSFESGQKAFF
TRBD1,TRBJ2-1,TRBV6-1,many,TGTGCCAGCCGGGACAGGGGATACAATGAGCAGTTCTTC,CASRDRGYNEQFF
TRBD1,TRBJ2-7,TRBV20-1,few,TGCAGTGCCCCGACAGGGGGCCCTGAGCAGTACTTC,CSAPTGGPEQYF
TRBD1,TRBJ2-7,TRBV7-2,.,TGTGCCAGCAGCTTCGACAGGGTGGGCTACGAGCAGTACTTC,CASSFDRVGYEQYF
.,TRBJ1-2,TRBV12-3/TRBV12-4,many,TGTGCCAGCGGGGGGGGGGCCGCTAGATTATATGGCTACACCTTC,CASGGGAARLYGYTF
TRBD2,TRBJ2-7,TRBV6-1,.,TGTGCCAGCCTAGGACTAGTGTACTACGAGCAGTACTTC,CASLGLVYYEQYF
TRBD2,TRBJ2-1,TRBV6-1,.,TGTGCCACCCCGGCCGGGACTAGTCTTCCCTACAATGAGCAGTTCTTC,CATPAGTSLPYNEQFF